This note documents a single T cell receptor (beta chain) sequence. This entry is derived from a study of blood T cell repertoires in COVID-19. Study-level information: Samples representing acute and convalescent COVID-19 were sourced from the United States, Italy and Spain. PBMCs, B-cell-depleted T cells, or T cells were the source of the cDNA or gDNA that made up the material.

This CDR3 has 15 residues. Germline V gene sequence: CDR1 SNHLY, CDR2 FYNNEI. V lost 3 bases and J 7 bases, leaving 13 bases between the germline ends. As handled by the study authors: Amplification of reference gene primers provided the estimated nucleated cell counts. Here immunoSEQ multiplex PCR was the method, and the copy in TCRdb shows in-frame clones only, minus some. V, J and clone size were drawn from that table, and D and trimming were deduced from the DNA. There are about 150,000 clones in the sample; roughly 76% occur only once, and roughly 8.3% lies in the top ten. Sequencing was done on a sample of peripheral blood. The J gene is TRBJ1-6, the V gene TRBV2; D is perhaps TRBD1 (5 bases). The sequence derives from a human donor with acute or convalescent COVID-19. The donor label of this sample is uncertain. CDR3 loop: CASSEGRDGNSPLHF. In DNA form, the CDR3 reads TGTGCCAGCAGTGAGGGGAGGGACGGCAATTCACCCCTCCACTTT.